This T cell receptor (beta chain) was recorded in a study of blood T cell repertoires in COVID-19. Turning to the study itself: T cells, B-cell-depleted T cells, or PBMCs provided the cDNA or gDNA that served as material.

V lost 0 bases and J 0 bases, leaving 11 bases between the germline ends. The CDR3 is 16 residues long. Germline assignment: CDR1 SGHNT and CDR2 YENEEA. The data were produced by immunoSEQ multiplex PCR, yet TCRdb's version contains in-frame clones alone and is incomplete. The sample consists of about 160,000 clones, over 80% of them appearing once. The chain combines TRBV11-3 with TRBJ1-1; weak D call: TRBD1 (5 bases). This TCR was sampled from a woman aged 80 or over with active or convalescent COVID-19. Sample: peripheral blood. CDR3 amino acids: CASSLDLDKLNTEAFF. As DNA, the CDR3 is TGTGCCAGCAGCTTAGATTTGGACAAGCTGAACACTGAAGCTTTCTTT.